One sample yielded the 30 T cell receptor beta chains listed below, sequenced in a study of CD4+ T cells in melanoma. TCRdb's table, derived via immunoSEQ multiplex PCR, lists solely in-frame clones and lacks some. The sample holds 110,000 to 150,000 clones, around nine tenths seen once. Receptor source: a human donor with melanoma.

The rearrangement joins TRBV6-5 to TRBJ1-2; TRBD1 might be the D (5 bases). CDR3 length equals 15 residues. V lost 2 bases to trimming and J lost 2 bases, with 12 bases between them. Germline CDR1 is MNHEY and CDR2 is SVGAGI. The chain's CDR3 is CASSYAGRSNYGYTF. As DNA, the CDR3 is TGTGCCAGCAGTTACGCGGGACGCTCGAACTATGGCTACACCTTC.

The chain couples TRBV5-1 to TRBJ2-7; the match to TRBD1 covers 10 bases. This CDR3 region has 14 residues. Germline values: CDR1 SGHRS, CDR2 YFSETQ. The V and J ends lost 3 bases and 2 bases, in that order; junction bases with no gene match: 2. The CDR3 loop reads CASSWDRGPYEQYF. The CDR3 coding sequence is TGCGCCAGCAGCTGGGACAGGGGCCCCTACGAGCAGTACTTC.

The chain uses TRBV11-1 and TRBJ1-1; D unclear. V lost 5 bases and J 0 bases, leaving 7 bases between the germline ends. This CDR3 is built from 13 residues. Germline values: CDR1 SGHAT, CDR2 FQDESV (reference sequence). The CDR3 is CASSRKMNTEAFF. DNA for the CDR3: TGTGCCAGCAGCCGTAAGATGAACACTGAAGCTTTCTTT.

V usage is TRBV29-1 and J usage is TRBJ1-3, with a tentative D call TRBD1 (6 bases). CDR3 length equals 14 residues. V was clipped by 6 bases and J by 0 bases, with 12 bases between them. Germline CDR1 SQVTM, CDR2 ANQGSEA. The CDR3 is CSVVQGSSGNTIYF. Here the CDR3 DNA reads TGCAGCGTGGTACAGGGCTCCTCTGGAAACACCATATATTTT.

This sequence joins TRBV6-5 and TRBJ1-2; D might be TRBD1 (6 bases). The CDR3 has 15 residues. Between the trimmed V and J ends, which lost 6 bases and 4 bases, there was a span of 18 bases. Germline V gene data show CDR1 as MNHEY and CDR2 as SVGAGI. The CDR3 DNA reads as TGTGCCAGCAGGCCCAGGGGCAACCCCCCCTATGGCTACACCTTC. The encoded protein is CASRPRGNPPYGYTF.

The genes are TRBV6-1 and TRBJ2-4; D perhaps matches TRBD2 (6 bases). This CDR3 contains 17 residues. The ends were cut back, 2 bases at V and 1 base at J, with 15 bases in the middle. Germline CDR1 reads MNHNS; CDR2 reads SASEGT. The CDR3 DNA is TGTGCCAGCAGTGAATCGGTGCGGGGTTATGCCAAAAACATTCAGTACTTC. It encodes CASSESVRGYAKNIQYF.

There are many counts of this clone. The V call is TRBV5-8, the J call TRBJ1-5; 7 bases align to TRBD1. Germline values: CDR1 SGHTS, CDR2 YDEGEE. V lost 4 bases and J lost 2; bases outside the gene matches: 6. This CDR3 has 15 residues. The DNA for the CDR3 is TGTGCCAGCAGCACAGGGACAGTCCGCAATCAGCCCCAGCATTTT. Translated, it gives CASSTGTVRNQPQHF.

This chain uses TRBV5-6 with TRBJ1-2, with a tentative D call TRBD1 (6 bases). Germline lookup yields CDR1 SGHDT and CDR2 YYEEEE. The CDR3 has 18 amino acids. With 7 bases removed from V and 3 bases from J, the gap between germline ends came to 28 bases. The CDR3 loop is CASGPLYPTGQWDYGYTF. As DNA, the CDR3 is TGTGCCAGCGGTCCTTTGTATCCCACAGGGCAATGGGACTATGGCTACACCTTC.

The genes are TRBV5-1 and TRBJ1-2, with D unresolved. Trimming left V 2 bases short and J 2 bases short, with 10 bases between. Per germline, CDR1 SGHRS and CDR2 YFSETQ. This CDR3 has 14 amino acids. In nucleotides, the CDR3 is TGCGCCAGCAGCTTTTCCACCGGGAACTATGGCTACACCTTC. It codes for CASSFSTGNYGYTF. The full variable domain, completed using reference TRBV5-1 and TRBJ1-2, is KAGVTQTPRYLIKTRGQQVTLSCSPISGHRSVSWYQQTPGQGLQFLFEYFSETQRNKGNFPGRFSGRQFSNSRSEMNVSTLELGDSALYLCASSFSTGNYGYTFGSGTRLTVV.

The CDR3 here is CASSESSYYGYTF. CDR3 nucleotides: TGTGCCAGCAGTGAATCGAGCTACTATGGCTACACCTTC. The chain has TRBV2 and TRBJ1-2; no clear D gene. V lost 2 bases and J lost 3, with 7 bases in between. Looked up from germline, CDR1 is SNHLY and CDR2 is FYNNEI. The CDR3 loop spans 13 amino acids.

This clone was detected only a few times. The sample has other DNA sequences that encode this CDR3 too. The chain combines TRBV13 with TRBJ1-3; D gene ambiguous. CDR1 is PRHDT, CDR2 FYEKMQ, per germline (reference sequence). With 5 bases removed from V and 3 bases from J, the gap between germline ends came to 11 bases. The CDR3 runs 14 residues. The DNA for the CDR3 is TGTGCCAGCAGCGAATCAGGAGGTGGAAACACCATATATTTT. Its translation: CASSESGGGNTIYF.

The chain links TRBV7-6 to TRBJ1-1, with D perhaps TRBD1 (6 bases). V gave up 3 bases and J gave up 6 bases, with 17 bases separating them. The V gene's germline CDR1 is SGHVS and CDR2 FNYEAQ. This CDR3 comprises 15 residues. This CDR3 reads CASSFGHGEGAEAFF. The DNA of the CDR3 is TGTGCCAGCAGCTTTGGACACGGGGAGGGGGCTGAAGCTTTCTTT.

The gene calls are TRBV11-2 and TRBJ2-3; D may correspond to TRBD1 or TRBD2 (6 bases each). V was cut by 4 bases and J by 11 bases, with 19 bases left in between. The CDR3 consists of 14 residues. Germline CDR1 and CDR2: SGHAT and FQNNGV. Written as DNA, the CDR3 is TGTGCCAGCAGCTGGGGGGCAGGCGGATCCGGGCAGTATTTT. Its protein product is CASSWGAGGSGQYF.

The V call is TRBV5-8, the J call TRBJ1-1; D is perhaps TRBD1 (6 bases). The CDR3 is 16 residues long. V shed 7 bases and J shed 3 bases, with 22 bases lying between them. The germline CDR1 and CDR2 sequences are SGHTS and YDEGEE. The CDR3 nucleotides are TGTGCCAGCCGCCGCCCGGCCGGGGGCCGGGACACTGAAGCTTTCTTT. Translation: CASRRPAGGRDTEAFF.

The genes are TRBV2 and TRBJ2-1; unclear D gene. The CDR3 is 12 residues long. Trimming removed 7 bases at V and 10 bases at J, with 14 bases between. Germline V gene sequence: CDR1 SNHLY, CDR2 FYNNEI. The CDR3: CASKPTRKEQFF. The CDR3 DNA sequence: TGTGCCAGCAAGCCGACCAGGAAGGAGCAGTTCTTC. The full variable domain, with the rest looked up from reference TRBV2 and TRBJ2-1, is EPEVTQTPSHQVTQMGQEVILRCVPISNHLYFYWYRQILGQKVEFLVSFYNNEISEKSEIFDDQFSVERPDGSNFTLKIRSTKLEDSAMYFCASKPTRKEQFFGPGTRLTVL.

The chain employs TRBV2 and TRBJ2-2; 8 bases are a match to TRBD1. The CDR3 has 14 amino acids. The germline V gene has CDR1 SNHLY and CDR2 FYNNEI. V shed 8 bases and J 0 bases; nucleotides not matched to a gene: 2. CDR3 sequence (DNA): TGTGCCAGCCGGACAGGGACGAACACCGGGGAGCTGTTTTTT. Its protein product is CASRTGTNTGELFF.

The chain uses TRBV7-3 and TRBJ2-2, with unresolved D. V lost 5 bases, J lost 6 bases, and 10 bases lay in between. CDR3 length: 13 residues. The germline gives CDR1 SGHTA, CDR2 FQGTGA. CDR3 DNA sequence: TGTGCCAGCAGCCCAGTAAAGGCCGGGGAGCTGTTTTTT. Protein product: CASSPVKAGELFF.

CDR3 region: CASSDQDSGNEKLFF. The DNA for the CDR3 is TGTGCCAGCAGTGACCAGGACAGTGGGAATGAAAAACTGTTTTTT. The chain joins TRBV6-4 to TRBJ1-4, with D possibly being TRBD1 (6 bases). This CDR3 spans 15 amino acids. CDR1 and CDR2 (germline): MRHNA, SNTAGT. V was cut by 2 bases and J by 5 bases, with 12 bases left in between.

Written as DNA, the CDR3 is TGTGCCACCCAGTCCCCTCAACACGGGCGAATGGACACTGAAGCTTTCTTT. This translates into CATQSPQHGRMDTEAFF. The chain is built from TRBV6-4 and TRBJ1-1; D gene uncertain. The germline gives CDR1 MRHNA, CDR2 SNTAGT. V was cut by 10 bases and J by 3 bases, with 27 bases left in between. CDR3 length equals 17 residues.

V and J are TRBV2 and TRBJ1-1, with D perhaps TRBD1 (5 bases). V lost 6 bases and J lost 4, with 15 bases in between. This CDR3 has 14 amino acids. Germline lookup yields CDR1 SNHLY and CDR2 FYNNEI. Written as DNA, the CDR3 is TGTGCCAGCAGAGACCATCAGGGTCTCACTGAAGCTTTCTTT. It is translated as CASRDHQGLTEAFF. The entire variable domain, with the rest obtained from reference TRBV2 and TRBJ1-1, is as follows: EPEVTQTPSHQVTQMGQEVILRCVPISNHLYFYWYRQILGQKVEFLVSFYNNEISEKSEIFDDQFSVERPDGSNFTLKIRSTKLEDSAMYFCASRDHQGLTEAFFGQGTRLTVV.

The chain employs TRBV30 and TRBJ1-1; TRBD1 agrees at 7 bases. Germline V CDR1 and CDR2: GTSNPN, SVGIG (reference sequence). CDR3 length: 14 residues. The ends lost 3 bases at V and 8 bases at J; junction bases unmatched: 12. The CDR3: CAWRADRESSEAFF. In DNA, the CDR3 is TGTGCCTGGAGGGCAGACAGGGAATCATCCGAAGCTTTCTTT. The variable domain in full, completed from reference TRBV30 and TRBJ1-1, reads SQTIHQWPATLVQPVGSPLSLECTVEGTSNPNLYWYRQAAGRGLQLLFYSVGIGQISSEVPQNLSASRPQDRQFILSSKKLLLSDSGFYLCAWRADRESSEAFFGQGTRLTVV.

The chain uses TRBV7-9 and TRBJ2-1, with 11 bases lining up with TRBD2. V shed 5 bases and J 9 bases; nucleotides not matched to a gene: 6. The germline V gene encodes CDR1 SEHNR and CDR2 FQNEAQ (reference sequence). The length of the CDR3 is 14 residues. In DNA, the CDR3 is TGTGCCAGCAGCGGGACTAGCGGCTTTGGTGAGCAGTTCTTC. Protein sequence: CASSGTSGFGEQFF.

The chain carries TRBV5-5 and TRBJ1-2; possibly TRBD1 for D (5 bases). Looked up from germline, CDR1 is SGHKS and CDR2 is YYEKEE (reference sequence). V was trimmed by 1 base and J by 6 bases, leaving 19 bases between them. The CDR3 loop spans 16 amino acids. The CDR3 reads CASSLSWGTMTNGYTF. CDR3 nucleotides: TGTGCCAGCAGCTTGAGTTGGGGCACTATGACTAATGGCTACACCTTC.

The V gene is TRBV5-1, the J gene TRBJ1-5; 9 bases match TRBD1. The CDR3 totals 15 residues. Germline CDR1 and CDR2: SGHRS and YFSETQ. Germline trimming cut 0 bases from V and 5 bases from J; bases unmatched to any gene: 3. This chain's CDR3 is CASSLGDRDHQPQHF. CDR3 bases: TGCGCCAGCAGCTTGGGGGACAGGGACCATCAGCCCCAGCATTTT.

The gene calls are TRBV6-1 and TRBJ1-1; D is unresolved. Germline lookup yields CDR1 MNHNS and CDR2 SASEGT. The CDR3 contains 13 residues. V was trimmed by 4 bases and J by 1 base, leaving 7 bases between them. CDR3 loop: CASSADTNTEAFF. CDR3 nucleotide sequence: TGTGCCAGCAGTGCCGACACGAACACTGAAGCTTTCTTT.

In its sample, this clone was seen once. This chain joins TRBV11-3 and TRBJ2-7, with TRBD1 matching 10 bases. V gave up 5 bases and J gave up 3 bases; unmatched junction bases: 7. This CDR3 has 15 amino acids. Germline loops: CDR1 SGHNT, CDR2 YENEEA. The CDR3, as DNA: TGTGCCAGCAGCCCCGGGACAGGGGAATACTACGAGCAGTACTTC. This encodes CASSPGTGEYYEQYF.

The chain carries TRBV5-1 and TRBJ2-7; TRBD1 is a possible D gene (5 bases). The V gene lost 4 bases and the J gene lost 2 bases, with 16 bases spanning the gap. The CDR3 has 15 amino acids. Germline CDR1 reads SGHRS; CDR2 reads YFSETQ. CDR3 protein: CASSHLGDLPYEQYF. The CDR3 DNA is TGCGCCAGCAGCCACCTAGGGGATCTCCCCTACGAGCAGTACTTC.

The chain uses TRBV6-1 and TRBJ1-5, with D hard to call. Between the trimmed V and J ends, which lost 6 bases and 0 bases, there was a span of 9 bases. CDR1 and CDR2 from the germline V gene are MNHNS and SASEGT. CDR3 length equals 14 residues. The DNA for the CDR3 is TGTGCCAGCAGCCTGGCGATTAGCAATCAGCCCCAGCATTTT. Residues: CASSLAISNQPQHF.

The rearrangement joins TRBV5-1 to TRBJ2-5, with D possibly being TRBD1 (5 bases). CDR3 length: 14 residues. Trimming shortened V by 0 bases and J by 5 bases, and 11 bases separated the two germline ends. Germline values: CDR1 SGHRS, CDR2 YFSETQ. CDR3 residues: CASSLVRGQETQYF. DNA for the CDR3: TGCGCCAGCAGCTTGGTAAGGGGCCAGGAGACCCAGTACTTC. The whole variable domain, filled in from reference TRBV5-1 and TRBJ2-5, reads KAGVTQTPRYLIKTRGQQVTLSCSPISGHRSVSWYQQTPGQGLQFLFEYFSETQRNKGNFPGRFSGRQFSNSRSEMNVSTLELGDSALYLCASSLVRGQETQYFGPGTRLLVL.

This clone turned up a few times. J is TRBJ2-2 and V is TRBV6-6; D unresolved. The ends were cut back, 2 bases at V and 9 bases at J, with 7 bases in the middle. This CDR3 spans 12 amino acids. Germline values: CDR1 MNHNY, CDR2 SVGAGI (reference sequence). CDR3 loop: CASSYTSRELFF. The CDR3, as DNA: TGTGCCAGCAGTTACACGTCAAGGGAGCTGTTTTTT.